What follows are 5 T cell receptor beta chains derived from one specimen sequenced in a study of chemoradiotherapy in HPV16-positive cancers. The protocol was immunoSEQ multiplex PCR, while the TCRdb copy is restricted to in-frame clones and leaves out a portion. Counted here are some 70,000 clones, roughly 90% occurring once; the ten biggest clones make up 3.5% to 4.5%. Sample: blood, taken from a patient who underwent chemoradiotherapy. The receptors originated from a human donor with HPV-associated anogenital cancer.

The gene calls are TRBV5-4 and TRBJ2-3, with D possibly being TRBD1 or TRBD2 (6 bases each). The CDR3 runs to 17 residues. CDR1 SGHNT and CDR2 YYREEE come from the germline V gene (reference sequence). V was pared by 5 bases and J by 0 bases, with 19 bases between. Here the CDR3 reads CASSQSLSGASTDTQYF. CDR3 bases: TGTGCCAGCAGTCAATCCCTCTCGGGGGCTAGCACAGATACGCAGTATTTT.

The chain has TRBV27 and TRBJ2-1, with 12 bases matching TRBD2. The length of the CDR3 is 13 residues. CDR1 and CDR2 (germline): MNHEY, SMNVEV (reference sequence). The ends lost 4 bases at V and 10 bases at J; junction bases unmatched: 2. This CDR3 is CASSSSGRAEQFF. The CDR3 DNA reads TGTGCCAGCAGTTCTAGCGGGAGGGCCGAGCAGTTCTTC.

The V and J genes are TRBV29-1 and TRBJ1-5; 7 nucleotides agree with TRBD1. Germline V CDR1 and CDR2: SQVTM, ANQGSEA. The CDR3 contains 14 residues. The junction had 10 bases not matched to a gene; V was cut back by 4 bases and J by 7 bases. CDR3 coding DNA: TGCAGCGTTGCAATAACAGGGGCTGGGCAGCCCCAGCATTTT. Its translation: CSVAITGAGQPQHF.

The chain employs TRBV25-1 and TRBJ2-3; TRBD2 matches at 11 bases. This CDR3 spans 15 amino acids. Germline loops: CDR1 MGHDK, CDR2 SYGVNS. The V gene end was trimmed by 8 bases and the J gene end by 4 bases; junction bases not matched to a gene: 8. CDR3 loop: CASGSGRGWADTQYF. For the CDR3, the DNA is TGTGCCAGCGGTAGCGGGAGGGGATGGGCAGATACGCAGTATTTT. The full variable domain, in which reference TRBV25-1 and TRBJ2-3 provide the parts outside the CDR3, is EADIYQTPRYLVIGTGKKITLECSQTMGHDKMYWYQQDPGMELHLIHYSYGVNSTEKGDLSSESTVSRIRTEHFPLTLESARPSHTSQYLCASGSGRGWADTQYFGPGTRLTVL.

The gene calls are TRBV10-1 and TRBJ2-7; maybe TRBD2 (5 bases). The V end was cut by 0 bases, the J end by 7 bases, with 7 bases between. Per germline, CDR1 WNHNN and CDR2 SYGVQD (reference sequence). This CDR3 has 12 residues. The CDR3 spells CASSESGGEQYF. CDR3 bases: TGCGCCAGCAGTGAGTCTGGCGGGGAGCAGTACTTC.